This TCR beta chain comes out of a study of cytomegalovirus exposure and HLA in healthy donors. Whole-study findings and limits: A later analysis reported that several of the most significant clusters appeared to be linked to common viral pathogens, among them Epstein-Barr virus. Most TCR sequences proved rare, with some public TCRs found in many donors. Prediction of most subjects' HLA-A and HLA-B alleles by TCR beta sequences was reportedly accurate.

Regarding this clone: The antigen is unknown.

V shed 3 bases and J shed 0 bases, with 15 bases lying between them. This CDR3 has 16 residues. Germline V lookup: CDR1 SGHTA, CDR2 FQGNSA. PCR primers comprised 60 Vbeta and 13 Jbeta primers. The data were produced by immunoSEQ multiplex PCR, yet TCRdb's version contains in-frame clones alone and is incomplete. Here the sample spans around 160,000 clones, under 85% being singletons. The V gene is TRBV7-2, the J gene TRBJ2-7; weak D call: TRBD2 (5 bases). The sequence came from a man in his forties or fifties in good health and CMV-seropositive. Sequenced material: PBMCs. DNA for the CDR3: TGTGCCAGCAGCTTTGGTTTTAGTACTAGCTCCTACGAGCAGTACTTC. It codes for CASSFGFSTSSYEQYF.